The T cell receptor beta chain described here comes from a study of naive and memory T cell subsets (dated by TCRdb to the late 2010s). The study in broad terms: Sorted naive and memory T cell subsets from peripheral blood were analyzed in the study using a UMI-based, open-source pipeline for TCR alpha and beta sequencing. RNA was DNase-treated and reverse transcribed with TCR constant-region primers, mostly using SuperScript III. Complete agreement was observed between the functional CMV T cell responses and the IgG serology results.

This clonotype was found many times. The antigen this receptor binds is unknown. No base-level quality is on record; no much larger clone is a single base apart. General study outcomes and caveats: Following error correction, more than 85% of naive TCR sequences occurred only once, which made naive abundance distributions much steeper than those of memory subsets. RNA-based TCR counts may be affected by expression changes linked to T cell activation and differentiation. TCR abundance followed a power law whose exponent differed between naive and memory subsets but was consistent across the three individuals. No ground truth was available to validate the repertoire findings for the naive and memory subsets. Each clonotype was defined as a single alpha or beta chain sequence rather than as a paired alpha/beta receptor. In both CD4 and CD8 cells, a rise in Gini index and a fall in Shannon and inverse Simpson diversity were observed from naive through CM, EM and EMRA. A few larger clonotypes were present in naive repertoires, especially CD8 naive repertoires, and these clonotypes were possibly memory cells re-expressing CD45RA.

Preparation of the library involved UMI-ligation and nested PCR. An equimolar mix of two oligonucleotides covering both TRBC1 and TRBC2 was used as the beta constant-region primer. Four rounds of PCR, combining the SP2 primer with nested alpha and beta constant-region primers, were used to amplify the ligated cDNA. A single-stranded oligonucleotide containing the SP2 primer and a 12-nucleotide UMI was joined to the 3' end of the cDNA by T4 RNA ligase 1. Incubation of the ligation reaction lasted roughly 20-24 hours at 16 degrees C. PCR2 was usually performed as a SYBR Green qPCR and halted at a preset threshold so that over-amplification would not occur. Apart from the first purification, every purification step used Agencourt AMPure XP magnetic beads. Libraries were quantified by Qubit and checked on a TapeStation, with a main peak expected near 650 bp. The pooled libraries were sequenced on an Illumina MiSeq using v2 2x251 paired-end kits, which usually yielded roughly 0.85-2.3 million reads per sample. Libraries were pooled at about 4 nM per sample, and roughly 5-7.5% PhiX was added to improve cluster recognition. In the original analysis: V and J genes were assigned to Demultiplexor-processed FASTQ reads by Decombinator through tag matching, with a single base-pair mismatch being allowed. Collapsinator used UMIs to correct both sequencing errors and frequency errors arising from PCR heterogeneity. TCRs were translated and CDR3s were extracted from the conserved cysteine to the FGXG phenylalanine by CDR3Translator, with non-productive sequences being flagged. Repertoires were subsampled to equal numbers of UMI-defined TCRs before Gini, Shannon entropy and inverse Simpson indices were calculated. Within the linear range, a power law was fitted to clonotype abundance distributions using maximum likelihood. On one naive CD8 sample, the pipeline and MIGEC gave similar UMI counts, unique TCR numbers and clonal distributions. One analysis removed from the naive repertoire any naive TCRs that were also present in any memory subset from the same donor. A set of some 7,600 CMV-associated CDR3 sequences, compiled from VDJdb and a published dataset, was used to search the repertoires. TCRdb redid the processing of the public reads, applying fastp at Q25 and MiXCR, and retained in-frame beta chains. All rows with the same CDR3 protein become a single entry with the most common DNA and genes. The V and J calls and clone size are TCRdb's, not the authors'. The sample yields over 110,000 distinct CDR3 sequences; around 21% were counted once. Around 0.63% of the sample lies in the top ten.

V lost 2 bases and J lost 10 bases, and the count of bases not matched to a germline gene is 3. According to the germline V gene (reference sequence), CDR1 reads MNHNY and CDR2 reads SVGAGI. Reading from cysteine to phenylalanine, the CDR3 counts 15 amino acids. Just CDR3 DNA is preserved here, 45 bases in frame from base 1. TCR alpha and beta chain libraries were amplified separately from the second PCR step onward. To determine each donor's CMV status, fresh PBMCs were stimulated overnight with CMV viral lysate, and IFNgamma production from CD4+ T cells was then assessed. Miltenyi beads were used first to positively select CD4 T cells, and CD8 T cells were then positively selected from the CD4-negative fraction. After staining for CD3, CD4, CD8, CD45RA, CD27 and a live/dead dye, cells were sorted on a BD Aria II into four subsets based on CD45RA and CD27. A few healthy volunteers provided blood, and each donor's sample was split into CD4 and CD8 T cells and then further divided into four differentiation subsets. Approximately 120 ml of peripheral blood was taken from each donor, and PBMC were separated by density-gradient centrifugation on Ficoll-Paque PLUS. Sorted cells were lysed in RLT buffer, after which RNA was extracted using a Qiagen RNeasy kit and stored at -80 degrees C.

The receptor was derived from a human donor in good health. In this chain, TRBV6-6 is recombined with TRBJ1-6; the junction holds 12 bases that match TRBD1. Sequencing used naive CD8+ T cells from blood. The cell subset or site label for this specimen denotes: naive T cells, CD45RA high CD27+. This receptor has the CDR3 CASSYGDRGRSPLHF. The nucleotides are TGTGCCAGCAGTTACGGGGACAGGGGGCGATCACCCCTCCACTTT.